This TCR beta chain was retrieved from a study of T-cell reconstitution after alpha-beta-depleted transplantation in children. Trimming stripped 1 base from V and 3 bases from J, with 13 bases between. This CDR3 is 15 amino acids long. The germline CDR1 and CDR2 sequences are MDHEN and SYDVKM. Preparation of the TCRbeta library used unique molecular identifiers. TCRdb analysed the PCR reads with MiXCR anew, one entry per CDR3 protein. The sample has roughly 500,000 distinct CDR3 sequences; around 13% are singletons. Sample: PBMCs from the stem cell graft donor, taken from the stem cell graft. The receptor's source is a human donor who donated a stem cell graft to a child with combined immunodeficiency. The chain couples TRBV28 to TRBJ2-7; D remains unclear. The CDR3 here is CASSLLGQASYEQYF. As DNA, the CDR3 is TGTGCCAGCAGTTTATTAGGGCAGGCCAGCTACGAGCAGTACTTC.